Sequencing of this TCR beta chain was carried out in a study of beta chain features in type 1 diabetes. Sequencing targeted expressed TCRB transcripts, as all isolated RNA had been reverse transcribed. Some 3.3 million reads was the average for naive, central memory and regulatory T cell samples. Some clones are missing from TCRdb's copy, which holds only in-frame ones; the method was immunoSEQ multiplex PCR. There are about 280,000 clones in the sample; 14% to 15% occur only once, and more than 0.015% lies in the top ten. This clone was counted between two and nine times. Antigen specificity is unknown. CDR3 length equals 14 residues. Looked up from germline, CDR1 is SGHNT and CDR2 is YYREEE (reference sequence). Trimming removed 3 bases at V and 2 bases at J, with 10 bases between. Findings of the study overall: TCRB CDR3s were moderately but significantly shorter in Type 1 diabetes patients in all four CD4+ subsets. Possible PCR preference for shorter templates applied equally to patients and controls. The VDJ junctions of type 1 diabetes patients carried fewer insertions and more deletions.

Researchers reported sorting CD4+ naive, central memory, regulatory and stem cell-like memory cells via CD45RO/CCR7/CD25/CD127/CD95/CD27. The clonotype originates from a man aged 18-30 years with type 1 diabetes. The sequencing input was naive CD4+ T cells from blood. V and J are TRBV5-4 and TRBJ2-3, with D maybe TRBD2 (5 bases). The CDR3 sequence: CASSSGLTTDTQYF. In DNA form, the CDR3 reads TGTGCCAGCAGCTCCGGACTTACCACAGATACGCAGTATTTT.